Following are 7 T cell receptor beta chains from one sample sequenced in a study of T cell clonotyping in hematopoietic cell transplantation. The repertoire was sequenced with immunoSEQ multiplex PCR; TCRdb's copy has only in-frame clones and lacks some. The table has thousands of clones, about 39% seen once; the top ten hold 15% to 20%. The specimen comprised peripheral blood mononuclear cells, sampled 30 days after allogeneic stem cell transplant. The receptor set was obtained from a female patient in her 60s who had an allogeneic stem cell transplant, so the T cells may come from the graft donor. Some clones in this sample may be carry-over from other donors' samples.

This clone was detected only a few times. The rearrangement joins TRBV6-5 to TRBJ2-2, with no clear D. CDR1 MNHEY and CDR2 SVGAGI come from the germline V gene. The CDR3 is made up of 12 amino acids. The ends were cut back, 6 bases at V and 5 bases at J, with 7 bases in the middle. In DNA form, the CDR3 reads TGTGCCAGCAGGCTAGGTACCGGGGAGCTGTTTTTT. It is translated as CASRLGTGELFF.

The sample holds a few counts of this clone. J is TRBJ2-7 and V is TRBV6-5; 11 bases are a match to TRBD2. V lost 5 bases to trimming and J lost 6 bases; unmatched junction nucleotides: 6. The CDR3 covers 14 residues. CDR1 and CDR2 (germline): MNHEY, SVGAGI. CDR3 amino acids: CASSVAGGPVEQYF. The CDR3 DNA follows: TGTGCCAGCAGTGTAGCGGGAGGGCCTGTCGAGCAGTACTTC.

The gene calls are TRBV5-8 and TRBJ2-3; 7 bases are shared with TRBD2. The V gene end was trimmed by 6 bases and the J gene end by 4 bases; junction bases not matched to a gene: 5. Germline values: CDR1 SGHTS, CDR2 YDEGEE. The CDR3 consists of 13 residues. In DNA, the CDR3 is TGTGCCAGCATCTGGGGGGGGTCAGATACGCAGTATTTT. Protein: CASIWGGSDTQYF.

CDR3 amino acids: CSGGENTGELFF. The CDR3 nucleotides read TGCAGCGGTGGGGAGAACACCGGGGAGCTGTTTTTT. The chain recombines TRBV29-1 with TRBJ2-2; D remains ambiguous. The CDR3 covers 12 residues. The V end was cut by 7 bases, the J end by 1 base, with 7 bases between. The germline CDR1 and CDR2 sequences are SQVTM and ANQGSEA.

The chain employs TRBV6-1 and TRBJ2-7, with D unresolved. This CDR3 has 12 residues. V lost 2 bases and J lost 4, with 6 bases in between. Germline CDR1 is MNHNS and CDR2 is SASEGT. The CDR3 here is CASSEIFYEQYF. The DNA of the CDR3 is TGTGCCAGCAGTGAAATATTTTACGAGCAGTACTTC.

The chain employs TRBV28 and TRBJ2-7, with D unclear. The ends were cut back, 5 bases at V and 0 bases at J, with 14 bases in the middle. The CDR3 totals 15 residues. Germline CDR1 MDHEN, CDR2 SYDVKM. The CDR3 here is CASSPRGTISYEQYF. Written as DNA, the CDR3 is TGTGCCAGCAGTCCCCGAGGCACCATCTCCTACGAGCAGTACTTC.

The chain employs TRBV9 and TRBJ2-7; TRBD2 might be the D (5 bases). V lost 0 bases and J 0 bases, leaving 10 bases between the germline ends. The CDR3 runs to 15 residues. Germline V gives CDR1 SGDLS, CDR2 YYNGEE. The CDR3 DNA reads as TGTGCCAGCAGCGTAGGCCCGGGGAGCTCCTACGAGCAGTACTTC. Translating it yields CASSVGPGSSYEQYF. The variable domain in full, with the rest retrieved from reference TRBV9 and TRBJ2-7, is DSGVTQTPKHLITATGQRVTLRCSPRSGDLSVYWYQQSLDQGLQFLIQYYNGEERAKGNILERFSAQQFPDLHSELNLSSLELGDSALYFCASSVGPGSSYEQYFGPGTRLTVT.